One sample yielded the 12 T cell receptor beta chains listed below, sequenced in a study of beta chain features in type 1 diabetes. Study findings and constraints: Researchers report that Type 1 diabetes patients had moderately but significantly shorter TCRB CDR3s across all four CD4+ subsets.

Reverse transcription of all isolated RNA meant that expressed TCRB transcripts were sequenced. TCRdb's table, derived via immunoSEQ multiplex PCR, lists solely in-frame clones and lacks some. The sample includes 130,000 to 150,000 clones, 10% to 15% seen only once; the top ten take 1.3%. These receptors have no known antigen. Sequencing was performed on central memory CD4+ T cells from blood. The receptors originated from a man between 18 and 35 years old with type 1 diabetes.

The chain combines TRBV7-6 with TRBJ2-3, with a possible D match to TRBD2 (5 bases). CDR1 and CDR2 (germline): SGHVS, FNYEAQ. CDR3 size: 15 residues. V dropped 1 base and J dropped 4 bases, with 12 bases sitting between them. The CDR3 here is CASSLETTRSDTQYF. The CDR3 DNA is TGTGCCAGCAGCTTAGAGACTACTAGGTCAGATACGCAGTATTTT. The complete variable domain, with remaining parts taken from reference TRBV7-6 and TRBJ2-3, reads GAGVSQSPRYKVTKRGQDVALRCDPISGHVSLYWYRQALGQGPEFLTYFNYEAQQDKSGLPNDRFSAERPEGSISTLTIQRTEQRDSAMYRCASSLETTRSDTQYFGPGTRLTVL.

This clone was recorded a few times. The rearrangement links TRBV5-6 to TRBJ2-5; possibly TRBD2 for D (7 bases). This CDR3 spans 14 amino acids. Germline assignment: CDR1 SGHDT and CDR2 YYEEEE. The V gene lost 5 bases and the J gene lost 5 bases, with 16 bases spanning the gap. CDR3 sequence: CASRAGHYDETQYF. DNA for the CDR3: TGTGCCAGCAGAGCGGGACATTATGATGAGACCCAGTACTTC.

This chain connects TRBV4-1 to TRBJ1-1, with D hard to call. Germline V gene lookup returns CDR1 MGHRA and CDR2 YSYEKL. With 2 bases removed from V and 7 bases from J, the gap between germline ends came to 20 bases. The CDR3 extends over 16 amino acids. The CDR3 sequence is CASSQMPGPPGDEAFF. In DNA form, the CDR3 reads TGCGCCAGCAGCCAAATGCCCGGGCCTCCCGGCGATGAAGCTTTCTTT.

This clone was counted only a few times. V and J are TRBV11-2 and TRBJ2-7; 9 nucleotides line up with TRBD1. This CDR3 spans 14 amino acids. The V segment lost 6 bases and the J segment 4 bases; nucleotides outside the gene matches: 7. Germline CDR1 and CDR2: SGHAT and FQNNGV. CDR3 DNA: TGTGCCAGCAGTACCGGGACAGGGAAATACGAGCAGTACTTC. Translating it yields CASSTGTGKYEQYF.

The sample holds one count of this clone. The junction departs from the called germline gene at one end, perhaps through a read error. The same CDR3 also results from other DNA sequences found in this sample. CDR3 amino acids: CASGGQDNSPLHF. The CDR3 nucleotides read TGTGCCAGCGGGGGACAGGATAATTCACCTCTCCACTTT. The rearrangement links TRBV7-9 to TRBJ1-6; 8 positions agree with TRBD1. CDR1 SEHNR and CDR2 FQNEAQ come from the germline V gene (reference sequence). The CDR3 spans 13 residues.

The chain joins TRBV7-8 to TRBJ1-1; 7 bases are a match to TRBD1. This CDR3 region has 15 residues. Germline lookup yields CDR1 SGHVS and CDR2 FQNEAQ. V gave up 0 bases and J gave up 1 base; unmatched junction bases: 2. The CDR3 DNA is TGTGCCAGCAGCTTAGCGGGACAGCAGAACACTGAAGCTTTCTTT. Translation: CASSLAGQQNTEAFF.

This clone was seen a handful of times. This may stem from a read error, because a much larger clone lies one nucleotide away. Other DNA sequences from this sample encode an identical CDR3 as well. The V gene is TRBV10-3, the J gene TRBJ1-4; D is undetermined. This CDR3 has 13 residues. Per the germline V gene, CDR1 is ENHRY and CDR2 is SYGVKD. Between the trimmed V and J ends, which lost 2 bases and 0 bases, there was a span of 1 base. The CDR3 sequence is CAISEATNEKLFF. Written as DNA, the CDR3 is TGTGCCATCAGTGAGGCAACTAATGAAAAACTGTTTTTT.

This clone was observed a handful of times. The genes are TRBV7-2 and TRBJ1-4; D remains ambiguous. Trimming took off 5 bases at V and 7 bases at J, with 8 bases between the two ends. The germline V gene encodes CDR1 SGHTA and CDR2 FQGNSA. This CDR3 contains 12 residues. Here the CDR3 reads CASSRSGEKLFF. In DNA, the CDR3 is TGTGCCAGCAGCCGAAGCGGTGAAAAACTGTTTTTT.

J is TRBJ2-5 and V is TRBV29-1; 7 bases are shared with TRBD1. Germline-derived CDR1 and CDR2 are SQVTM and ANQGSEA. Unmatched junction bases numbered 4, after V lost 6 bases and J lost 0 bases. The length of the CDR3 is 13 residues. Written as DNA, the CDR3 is TGCAGCGTAATCAGGGGGTACCAAGAGACCCAGTACTTC. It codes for CSVIRGYQETQYF.

CDR3 in DNA: TGTGCCTGGAGTTTGGCCACAGATACGCAGTATTTT. This encodes CAWSLATDTQYF. The chain links TRBV30 to TRBJ2-3; no reliable D call. The CDR3 runs to 12 residues. Trimming pared 2 bases from V and 2 bases from J, leaving 5 bases between. Germline V gene data show CDR1 as GTSNPN and CDR2 as SVGIG (reference sequence). The whole variable domain, remainder taken from reference TRBV30 and TRBJ2-3, is SQTIHQWPATLVQPVGSPLSLECTVEGTSNPNLYWYRQAAGRGLQLLFYSVGIGQISSEVPQNLSASRPQDRQFILSSKKLLLSDSGFYLCAWSLATDTQYFGPGTRLTVL.

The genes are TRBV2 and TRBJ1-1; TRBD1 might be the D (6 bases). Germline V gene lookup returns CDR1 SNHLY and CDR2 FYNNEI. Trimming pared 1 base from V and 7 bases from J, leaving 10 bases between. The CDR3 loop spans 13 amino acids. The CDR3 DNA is TGTGCCAGCAGTGAAGGGACAGCCTATGAAGCTTTCTTT. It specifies CASSEGTAYEAFF.

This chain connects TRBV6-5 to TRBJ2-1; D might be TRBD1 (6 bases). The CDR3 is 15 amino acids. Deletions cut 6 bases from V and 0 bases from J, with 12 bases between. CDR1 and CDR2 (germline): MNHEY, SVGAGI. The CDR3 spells CASRQQGSSYNEQFF. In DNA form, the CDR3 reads TGTGCCAGCAGACAGCAGGGGTCCTCCTACAATGAGCAGTTCTTC.